What follows are 27 T cell receptor beta chains derived from one specimen sequenced in a study of OX40 agonist ivuxolimab in advanced cancers. The data were produced by immunoSEQ multiplex PCR, yet TCRdb's version contains in-frame clones alone and is incomplete. The data show over 35,000 clones, 82% seen once. Here the sequenced sample was CD4+ or CD8+ T cells sorted from blood, taken in a trial of the OX40 agonist ivuxolimab. These receptors were taken from an adult with an advanced solid tumor such as melanoma, head and neck, liver or kidney cancer.

This clone was seen only once. J is TRBJ2-7 and V is TRBV28; tentatively, D is TRBD2 (7 bases). In germline, CDR1 is MDHEN, CDR2 SYDVKM. V gave up 5 bases and J gave up 5 bases, with 25 bases separating them. CDR3 size: 17 residues. CDR3 DNA sequence: TGTGCCAGCAGTCACCCTCTTAGGGGGGAGGGCCTCAACGAGCAGTACTTC. Translated, it gives CASSHPLRGEGLNEQYF.

V gene TRBV30 combines with J gene TRBJ1-5; perhaps TRBD1 as D (6 bases). The CDR3 is made up of 15 amino acids. The V end was cut by 0 bases, the J end by 0 bases, with 9 bases between. The germline gives CDR1 GTSNPN, CDR2 SVGIG (reference sequence). The CDR3 DNA sequence: TGTGCCTGGAGTGTCTGGACAGTTAGCAATCAGCCCCAGCATTTT. It encodes CAWSVWTVSNQPQHF.

The V gene is TRBV4-3, the J gene TRBJ1-3; the D is unclear. The V gene lost 0 bases and the J gene lost 2 bases, with 11 bases spanning the gap. Germline V gene lookup returns CDR1 LGHNA and CDR2 YSLEER. The CDR3 sequence is 16 residues long. CDR3 DNA: TGCGCCAGCAGCCAAGATTCCCCCGGGGCTGGAAACACCATATATTTT. Translation gives CASSQDSPGAGNTIYF.

The chain uses TRBV7-9 and TRBJ2-6; D gene ambiguous. Germline loops: CDR1 SEHNR, CDR2 FQNEAQ (reference sequence). Trimming stripped 5 bases from V and 3 bases from J, with 8 bases between. The CDR3 has 14 amino acids. The CDR3 sequence: CASSAPVGANVLTF. The CDR3 DNA reads as TGTGCCAGCAGCGCACCCGTTGGGGCCAACGTCCTGACTTTC.

The V and J genes are TRBV4-3 and TRBJ2-5; 11 bases align to TRBD1. The DNA end favors TRBJ2-7, so the J call may be wrong. This CDR3 spans 17 amino acids. Germline-derived CDR1 and CDR2 are LGHNA and YSLEER. For the CDR3, the DNA is TGCGCCAGCAGCCAAGATACCTGGACAGGGGGCGAGTACGAGCAGTACTTC. It specifies CASSQDTWTGGEYEQYF.

This rearrangement joins TRBV19 to TRBJ2-3; possible D gene TRBD1, 5 bases. Looked up from germline, CDR1 is LNHDA and CDR2 is SQIVND (reference sequence). Trimming stripped 3 bases from V and 0 bases from J, with 7 bases between. The CDR3 extends over 14 amino acids. This chain's CDR3 is CASSMTESTDTQYF. The CDR3 DNA is TGTGCCAGTAGTATGACAGAAAGCACAGATACGCAGTATTTT. The full variable domain, with the rest looked up from reference TRBV19 and TRBJ2-3, is DGGITQSPKYLFRKEGQNVTLSCEQNLNHDAMYWYRQDPGQGLRLIYYSQIVNDFQKGDIAEGYSVSREKKESFPLTVTSAQKNPTAFYLCASSMTESTDTQYFGPGTRLTVL.

Only a few counts were recorded for this clone. The chain links TRBV5-6 to TRBJ2-1, with D possibly being TRBD1 (6 bases). Trimming took 4 bases from V and 0 from J, leaving 14 bases between them. The germline V gene encodes CDR1 SGHDT and CDR2 YYEEEE. This CDR3 is 16 amino acids long. The CDR3, as DNA: TGTGCCAGCAGCCCGGAAGACAGGTCCTCCTACAATGAGCAGTTCTTC. Translating it yields CASSPEDRSSYNEQFF.

The genes are TRBV6-5 and TRBJ1-6; no reliable D call. There are 16 residues in the CDR3. Germline CDR1 reads MNHEY; CDR2 reads SVGAGI. The germline V and J ends were trimmed by 0 bases and 3 bases, with 9 bases remaining between them. CDR3 DNA sequence: TGTGCCAGCAGTTACTCGTTGCAGAACTATAATTCACCCCTCCACTTT. Protein product: CASSYSLQNYNSPLHF.

The chain couples TRBV12-5 to TRBJ1-1; maybe TRBD1 (6 bases). Trimming cost V 5 bases and J 0 bases, with 13 bases left between them. The CDR3 has 15 residues. Germline CDR1 LGHNT, CDR2 FRNRAP. The CDR3: CASGPDRIMNTEAFF. For the CDR3, the DNA is TGTGCTAGTGGTCCCGACAGGATAATGAACACTGAAGCTTTCTTT.

The rearrangement joins TRBV7-6 to TRBJ2-6, with D unclear. V was shortened by 7 bases and J by 4 bases, with 11 bases between the two germline ends. CDR3 length: 14 amino acids. Germline V CDR1 and CDR2: SGHVS, FNYEAQ. CDR3 nucleotides: TGTGCCAGCAACCCTTACTCCGGGGCCAACGTCCTGACTTTC. Protein sequence: CASNPYSGANVLTF.

V gene TRBV7-8 combines with J gene TRBJ1-2, with 8 bases fitting TRBD1. CDR1 is SGHVS, CDR2 FQNEAQ, per germline. The CDR3 contains 14 residues. V trimming: 3 bases; J trimming: 4 bases; junction bases outside the gene matches: 4. This CDR3 reads CASSLDREAYGYTF. The CDR3 nucleotides are TGTGCCAGCAGCTTGGACAGGGAGGCCTATGGCTACACCTTC.

This chain uses TRBV30 with TRBJ2-3, with 10 bases aligning to TRBD2. This CDR3 region has 15 residues. Trimming removed 1 base from V and 4 bases from J; junction bases left unmatched: 5. Germline CDR1 GTSNPN, CDR2 SVGIG (reference sequence). CDR3 residues: CAWSASGRAPDTQYF. The CDR3 region has the DNA TGTGCCTGGAGTGCTAGCGGGAGAGCCCCAGATACGCAGTATTTT. The full variable domain, rest sourced from reference TRBV30 and TRBJ2-3, is SQTIHQWPATLVQPVGSPLSLECTVEGTSNPNLYWYRQAAGRGLQLLFYSVGIGQISSEVPQNLSASRPQDRQFILSSKKLLLSDSGFYLCAWSASGRAPDTQYFGPGTRLTVL.

The chain links TRBV7-2 to TRBJ1-1, with D possibly matching TRBD1 (5 bases). This CDR3 has 13 amino acids. Trimming pared 3 bases from V and 10 bases from J, leaving 15 bases between. In germline, CDR1 is SGHTA, CDR2 FQGNSA. The CDR3 bases are TGTGCCAGCAGCTTCTCCGGGGGGTCGGGAGCTTTCTTT. It yields the protein CASSFSGGSGAFF.

This clone is a singleton in its sample. The genes are TRBV15 and TRBJ2-7; D is undetermined. Trimming shortened V by 8 bases and J by 1 base, and 18 bases separated the two germline ends. Germline CDR1 LNHNV, CDR2 YYDKDF (reference sequence). The CDR3 has 15 amino acids. CDR3 nucleotides: TGTGCCACCGCGCGCGATCGGGCCAATTCCTACGAGCAGTACTTC. It is translated as CATARDRANSYEQYF.

The gene calls are TRBV27 and TRBJ2-7, with 13 bases aligning to TRBD2. This CDR3 region has 14 residues. From germline, CDR1 is MNHEY and CDR2 SMNVEV (reference sequence). The trim removed 3 bases at V and 7 bases at J, leaving 3 bases unmatched. This CDR3 is CASSFGTSGAEQYF. In DNA, the CDR3 is TGTGCCAGCAGTTTCGGGACTAGCGGGGCTGAGCAGTACTTC.

The chain employs TRBV7-2 and TRBJ2-1; a possible D gene is TRBD1 (6 bases). The CDR3 contains 16 residues. V was trimmed by 4 bases and J by 5 bases, leaving 18 bases between them. The germline CDR1 and CDR2 sequences are SGHTA and FQGNSA. The CDR3 reads CASSSQRGTINNEQFF. The CDR3 coding sequence is TGTGCCAGCAGCTCCCAAAGAGGGACAATAAACAATGAGCAGTTCTTC. Together with reference TRBV7-2 and TRBJ2-1, the CDR3 gives the full variable domain: GAGVSQSPSNKVTEKGKDVELRCDPISGHTALYWYRQSLGQGLEFLIYFQGNSAPDKSGLPSDRFSAERTGGSVSTLTIQRTQQEDSAVYLCASSSQRGTINNEQFFGPGTRLTVL.

The count of this clone is one. The V and J genes are TRBV5-1 and TRBJ1-2, with 7 positions matching TRBD1. Germline trimming cut 0 bases from V and 0 bases from J; bases unmatched to any gene: 5. In germline, CDR1 is SGHRS, CDR2 YFSETQ. This CDR3 comprises 16 residues. The CDR3 sequence is CASSLGGTETNYGYTF. The CDR3 nucleotides are TGCGCCAGCAGCTTGGGGGGGACAGAGACTAACTATGGCTACACCTTC.

This clone was seen only once. The rearrangement uses TRBV6-5 and TRBJ2-2, with 9 bases identical to TRBD1. With V trimmed by 6 bases and J by 5 bases, 7 bases remained unmatched. CDR3 length: 15 residues. Germline V CDR1 and CDR2: MNHEY, SVGAGI. For the CDR3, the DNA is TGTGCCAGCAGAACGACAGGGGGAGGTACCGGGGAGCTGTTTTTT. Its protein product is CASRTTGGGTGELFF.

In DNA, the CDR3 is TGTGCCAGCAGCTTAGTAGCAGGGGATGACAAAAACATTCAGTACTTC. This encodes CASSLVAGDDKNIQYF. V gene TRBV7-9 combines with J gene TRBJ2-4; possibly TRBD1 for D (6 bases). The CDR3 runs to 16 residues. V gave up 1 base and J gave up 3 bases, with 13 bases separating them. Germline CDR1 reads SEHNR; CDR2 reads FQNEAQ (reference sequence).

The DNA for the CDR3 is TGCAGCGTAGGGCCATACCCTGAGCAGTTCTTC. It yields the protein CSVGPYPEQFF. The V and J genes are TRBV29-1 and TRBJ2-1; D unclear. V was cut by 6 bases and J by 9 bases, with 12 bases left in between. Germline V gene data show CDR1 as SQVTM and CDR2 as ANQGSEA. CDR3 length equals 11 residues.

As regards this clone: This CDR3 is also generated by other DNA sequences in the sample. The chain couples TRBV27 to TRBJ1-5, with D hard to call. The length of the CDR3 is 15 residues. Germline-derived CDR1 and CDR2 are MNHEY and SMNVEV (reference sequence). The germline V and J ends were trimmed by 6 bases and 0 bases, with 12 bases remaining between them. CDR3 region: CASSFNRDSNQPQHF. The CDR3 DNA sequence: TGTGCCAGCAGCTTCAACAGAGATAGCAATCAGCCCCAGCATTTT.

This sequence joins TRBV6-4 and TRBJ2-1; D uncertain. Trimming left V 4 bases short and J 4 bases short, with 8 bases between. The CDR3 has 13 amino acids. Germline-derived CDR1 and CDR2 are MRHNA and SNTAGT. The CDR3 loop is CASSVRPYNEQFF. CDR3 DNA: TGTGCCAGCAGTGTAAGGCCTTACAATGAGCAGTTCTTC.

This rearrangement joins TRBV18 to TRBJ2-7; D remains ambiguous. Germline V gene data show CDR1 as KGHSH and CDR2 as LQKENI. V lost 1 base and J 5 bases, leaving 6 bases between the germline ends. This CDR3 spans 12 amino acids. The CDR3 coding sequence is TGTGCCAGCTCACCACAGGGCCACGAGCAGTACTTC. This sequence encodes CASSPQGHEQYF. The full variable domain, in which reference TRBV18 and TRBJ2-7 provide the parts outside the CDR3, is NAGVMQNPRHLVRRRGQEARLRCSPMKGHSHVYWYRQLPEEGLKFMVYLQKENIIDESGMPKERFSAEFPKEGPSILRIQQVVRGDSAAYFCASSPQGHEQYFGPGTRLTVT.

The V call is TRBV5-1, the J call TRBJ2-6; no reliable D call. There are 14 residues in the CDR3. V lost 2 bases, J lost 2 bases, and 5 bases lay in between. Germline CDR1 and CDR2: SGHRS and YFSETQ. CDR3 nucleotide sequence: TGCGCCAGCAGCTTATTGGCTGGGGCCAACGTCCTGACTTTC. Residues: CASSLLAGANVLTF.

This rearrangement joins TRBV5-1 to TRBJ2-5, with 11 bases that match TRBD2. This CDR3 has 17 amino acids. Per the germline V gene, CDR1 is SGHRS and CDR2 is YFSETQ. J was trimmed by 2 bases and V by 4 bases; bases with no gene match: 10. The CDR3, as DNA: TGCGCCAGCAGCCGAGGGCTAGCGGGGGGACAACAAGAGACCCAGTACTTC. This gives the protein CASSRGLAGGQQETQYF.

J is TRBJ2-5 and V is TRBV27; 8 bases are a match to TRBD1. The CDR3 extends over 16 amino acids. Germline CDR1 is MNHEY and CDR2 is SMNVEV (reference sequence). Trimming removed 5 bases from V and 5 bases from J; junction bases left unmatched: 13. CDR3 amino acids: CASSPSDRDKRETQYF. CDR3 DNA sequence: TGTGCCAGCAGTCCCTCGGACAGGGACAAGAGGGAGACCCAGTACTTC.

The chain couples TRBV6-1 to TRBJ2-2; perhaps TRBD2 as D (6 bases). Germline V gene data show CDR1 as MNHNS and CDR2 as SASEGT. This CDR3 is built from 14 residues. V was trimmed by 7 bases and J by 4 bases, leaving 13 bases between them. CDR3 coding DNA: TGTGCCAGCATTATAGGAGGGTTCACCGGGGAGCTGTTTTTT. Its protein is CASIIGGFTGELFF.